This entry features one TCR beta chain sequence. What it binds is unknown. The sample is drawn from a study of cytomegalovirus exposure and HLA in healthy donors. Findings and caveats of the study: Researchers catalogued around 150 TCR beta chains as cytomegalovirus-associated. Researchers reported in a later analysis that common viral pathogens appeared linked to several top clusters.

60 Vbeta and 13 Jbeta primers were used in PCR. TCRdb keeps only in-frame clones here, not all; method: immunoSEQ multiplex PCR. Of roughly 100,000 clones in the sample, roughly 76% are singletons; the top ten hold 6% to 8%. Trimming stripped 5 bases from V and 4 bases from J, with 11 bases between. The CDR3 covers 13 residues. Germline V lookup: CDR1 WNHNN, CDR2 SYGVQD (reference sequence). This chain links TRBV10-1 with TRBJ1-2, with D possibly matching TRBD1 (5 bases). This TCR was sampled from a man aged 25 to 45 in good health and CMV-seropositive. Sequencing used PBMCs. The CDR3 DNA reads TGCGCCAGCAGTCTGGGGCCAGGCTATGGCTACACCTTC. Translation: CASSLGPGYGYTF.